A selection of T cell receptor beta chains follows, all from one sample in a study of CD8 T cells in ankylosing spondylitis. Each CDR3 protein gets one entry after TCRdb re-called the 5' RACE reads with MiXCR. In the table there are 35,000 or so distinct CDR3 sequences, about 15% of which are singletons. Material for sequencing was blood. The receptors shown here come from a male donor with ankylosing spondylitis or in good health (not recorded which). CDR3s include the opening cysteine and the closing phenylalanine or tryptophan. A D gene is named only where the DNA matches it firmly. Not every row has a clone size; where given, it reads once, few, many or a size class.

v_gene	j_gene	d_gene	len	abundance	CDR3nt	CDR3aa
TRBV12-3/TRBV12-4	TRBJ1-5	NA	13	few	TGTGCCAGCAGTTTAGCCGGCAATCAGCCCCAGCATTTT	CASSLAGNQPQHF
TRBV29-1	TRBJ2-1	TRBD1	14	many	TGCAGCGTCCTCGGGGACAGGGCCTACAATGAGCAGTTCTTC	CSVLGDRAYNEQFF
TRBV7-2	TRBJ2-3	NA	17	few	TGTGCCAGCAGCCCCATAGTAGGATTAGCGGTAACAGATACGCAGTATTTT	CASSPIVGLAVTDTQYF
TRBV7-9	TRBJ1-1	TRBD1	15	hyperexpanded	TGTGCCAGCAGCTCGGGACAGGGTATGAACACTGAAGCTTTCTTT	CASSSGQGMNTEAFF
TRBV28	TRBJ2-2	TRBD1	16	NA	TGTGCCAGCAGTTTAGCTGGGACAGGGAGCACCGGGGAGCTGTTTTTT	CASSLAGTGSTGELFF
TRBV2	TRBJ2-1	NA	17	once	TGTGCCAGCAGTGAAGGGGTGCAGGGGTTCTCCTACAATGAGCAGTTCTTC	CASSEGVQGFSYNEQFF
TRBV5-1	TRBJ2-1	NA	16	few	TGCGCCAGCAGCTTGACTAGTTTGGTCTCCTACAATGAGCAGTTCTTC	CASSLTSLVSYNEQFF
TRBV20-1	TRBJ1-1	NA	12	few	TGCAGTGCTAATGGGGGAAACACTGAAGCTTTCTTT	CSANGGNTEAFF
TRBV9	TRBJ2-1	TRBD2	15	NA	TGTGCCAGCAGCGTGACTAGCGGGAATTTCGGGGAGCAGTTCTTC	CASSVTSGNFGEQFF
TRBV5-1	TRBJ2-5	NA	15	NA	TGCGCCAGCAGCCCTCATCGGACTCTAACGGAGACCCAGTACTTC	CASSPHRTLTETQYF
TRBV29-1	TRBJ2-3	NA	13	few	TGCAGCGTTGAAGTCCCGGGCACAGATACGCAGTATTTT	CSVEVPGTDTQYF
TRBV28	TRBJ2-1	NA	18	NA	TGTGCCAGCAGTTTCCGCTATGGAATAAGAGGTCCCATCAATGAGCAGTTCTTC	CASSFRYGIRGPINEQFF
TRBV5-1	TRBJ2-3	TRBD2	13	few	TGCGCCAGCAAAGCGGGAGGGGCAGATACGCAGTATTTT	CASKAGGADTQYF
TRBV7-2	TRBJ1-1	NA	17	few	TGTGCCAGCAGCTTAGGGGGGGGTCGGCAGGTGAACACTGAAGCTTTCTTT	CASSLGGGRQVNTEAFF